This T cell receptor beta chain comes out of a study of vaccination and CD4 T cells after COVID-19. Study context: There were two doses of either BNT162b2 or mRNA-1273 vaccine given to participants.

Concerning this clonotype: The antigen remains undetermined.

Treatment defined: roughly ten-day PBMC culture with coronavirus spike peptide pools or control peptides (ViraFEST assay). Dates of PCR positivity, March to December 2020, preceded the US Alpha, Beta and Delta variants. The study sequenced cultured CD4+ T cell DNA using the Oncomine TCR Beta short-read assay. MiXCR, applied by TCRdb to the PCR reads, yields one record per CDR3 protein. The table records 15,000 to 20,000 distinct CDR3 sequences, almost 60% of them present only once. The J segment lost 5 bases and the V segment lost 7 bases, leaving 6 bases of the junction unmatched. The CDR3 sequence is 14 residues long. Germline CDR1 reads MNHNS; CDR2 reads SASEGT.

This TCR was recovered from a human donor who had recovered from COVID-19. The chain joins TRBV6-1 to TRBJ2-5, with TRBD2 matching over 11 bases. The sequenced material came from CD4+ T cells from blood, cultured in vitro. This CDR3 is CASISGGAGETQYF. For the CDR3, the DNA is TGTGCCAGCATTAGCGGGGGGGCGGGTGAGACCCAGTACTTC.